This T cell receptor beta chain was sequenced during a study of cytomegalovirus exposure and HLA in healthy donors. On the study more broadly: In an early release, HLA-typed donors contributed 80 million to 95 million unique TCR sequences.

Donors had nominal health at sampling but likely had unrecorded immune exposures. This CDR3 comprises 15 residues. Trimming at V came to 1 base and at J to 6 bases, leaving 4 bases not matched to a gene. Germline V gene data show CDR1 as MGHDK and CDR2 as SYGVNS. PCR involved 60 Vbeta and 13 Jbeta primers. Generated by immunoSEQ multiplex PCR, the TCRdb table keeps only in-frame clones and is missing some. This sample carries about 120,000 clones, over 65% of them seen once, and the ten largest clones take approximately 11%. The V gene is TRBV25-1, the J gene TRBJ1-2, with 11 nucleotides matching TRBD1. Sequencing used PBMCs. This sequence originates from a man younger than 45 in good health and CMV-seropositive. CDR3 region: CASSELGTGGNGYTF. The CDR3 DNA reads TGTGCCAGCAGTGAATTAGGGACAGGGGGGAATGGCTACACCTTC.